Following are 22 T cell receptor beta chains from one sample sequenced in a study of blood T cell repertoires in COVID-19. Assay used: immunoSEQ multiplex PCR; TCRdb lists only in-frame clones, some missing. The sample has just under 350,000 clones, almost 90% seen once; the top ten hold 7.3%. The sequencing input was peripheral blood. The source is a woman aged 70-85 years with COVID-19, enrolled during active disease.

This chain connects TRBV7-2 to TRBJ1-1, with 9 nucleotides matching TRBD1. V shed 4 bases, J shed 6 bases, and the junction held 3 bases outside the gene matches. The V gene's germline CDR1 is SGHTA and CDR2 FQGNSA. The CDR3 spans 13 residues. The CDR3 nucleotides are TGTGCCAGCAGCTCTCGACAGGGGGCTGAAGCTTTCTTT. Residues: CASSSRQGAEAFF.

The rearrangement links TRBV7-8 to TRBJ2-7; 13 nucleotides line up with TRBD2. V was clipped by 1 base and J by 1 base; unmatched bases: 10. CDR3 length: 19 amino acids. CDR1 is SGHVS, CDR2 FQNEAQ, per germline. The chain's CDR3 is CASSLVVSLAGGPSYEQYF. The CDR3 coding sequence is TGTGCCAGCAGCTTAGTTGTATCACTAGCGGGGGGGCCTTCCTACGAGCAGTACTTC.

V is TRBV5-5 and J is TRBJ1-3; TRBD1 matches at 7 bases. The germline V gene has CDR1 SGHKS and CDR2 YYEKEE (reference sequence). The CDR3 sequence is 16 residues long. The J segment lost 0 bases and the V segment lost 4 bases, leaving 7 bases of the junction unmatched. The CDR3 loop is CASSLGDSTSGNTIYF. CDR3 DNA: TGTGCCAGCAGCCTGGGGGACAGCACCTCTGGAAACACCATATATTTT. Combining the CDR3 with reference TRBV5-5 and TRBJ1-3 gives the whole variable domain DAGVTQSPTHLIKTRGQQVTLRCSPISGHKSVSWYQQVLGQGPQFIFQYYEKEERGRGNFPDRFSARQFPNYSSELNVNALLLGDSALYLCASSLGDSTSGNTIYFGEGSWLTVV.

The V and J genes are TRBV9 and TRBJ2-7; perhaps TRBD2 as D (6 bases). The V end lost 3 bases, the J end lost 3 bases, and 10 bases lay between the germline ends. CDR1 SGDLS and CDR2 YYNGEE come from the germline V gene. The CDR3 contains 13 residues. The CDR3 DNA follows: TGTGCCAGCAGCGCCGGGACTTTCTACGAGCAGTACTTC. This encodes CASSAGTFYEQYF. The entire variable domain, with the rest obtained from reference TRBV9 and TRBJ2-7, is as follows: DSGVTQTPKHLITATGQRVTLRCSPRSGDLSVYWYQQSLDQGLQFLIQYYNGEERAKGNILERFSAQQFPDLHSELNLSSLELGDSALYFCASSAGTFYEQYFGPGTRLTVT.

This clone was counted a single time. The chain links TRBV10-1 to TRBJ1-2; D might be TRBD1 (5 bases). Trimming left V 1 base short and J 8 bases short, with 11 bases between. The CDR3 sequence is 13 residues long. Germline CDR1 is WNHNN and CDR2 is SYGVQD (reference sequence). CDR3 in amino acids: CASSEFRQTGYTF. In DNA form, the CDR3 reads TGCGCCAGCAGTGAGTTCCGACAGACGGGCTACACCTTC.

The chain links TRBV28 to TRBJ2-7; D is perhaps TRBD2 (7 bases). The germline V and J ends were trimmed by 2 bases and 1 base, with 9 bases remaining between them. From germline, CDR1 is MDHEN and CDR2 SYDVKM. The CDR3 loop spans 14 amino acids. CDR3 in amino acids: CASSLEGGSYEQYF. The DNA for the CDR3 is TGTGCCAGCAGTTTAGAGGGGGGGTCCTACGAGCAGTACTTC.

The chain joins TRBV9 to TRBJ1-3; possible D gene TRBD1, 5 bases. Germline loops: CDR1 SGDLS, CDR2 YYNGEE. V was shortened by 0 bases and J by 0 bases, with 10 bases between the two germline ends. The CDR3 is made up of 16 amino acids. CDR3 residues: CASSVGGRDSGNTIYF. The CDR3 DNA sequence: TGTGCCAGCAGCGTAGGGGGCAGGGACTCTGGAAACACCATATATTTT.

The gene calls are TRBV5-1 and TRBJ2-3, with a tentative D call TRBD1 (6 bases). The CDR3 has 16 residues. V was cut by 0 bases and J by 2 bases, with 13 bases left in between. Germline CDR1 reads SGHRS; CDR2 reads YFSETQ. The CDR3 DNA reads TGCGCCAGCAGCTTGGGGACCGGACAGACCACAGATACGCAGTATTTT. Its translation: CASSLGTGQTTDTQYF.

The chain is built from TRBV6-6 and TRBJ1-6; D is possibly TRBD1 (5 bases). V was cut by 0 bases and J by 8 bases, with 11 bases left in between. Per the germline V gene, CDR1 is MNHNY and CDR2 is SVGAGI (reference sequence). The CDR3 extends over 15 amino acids. The CDR3 spells CASSYSTADYSPLHF. In nucleotides, the CDR3 is TGTGCCAGCAGTTACTCGACAGCAGATTATTCACCCCTCCACTTT.

This chain connects TRBV2 to TRBJ1-1; 10 bases match TRBD1. CDR3 length equals 15 residues. Per germline, CDR1 SNHLY and CDR2 FYNNEI. The junction had 9 bases not matched to a gene; V was cut back by 6 bases and J by 5 bases. CDR3 nucleotide sequence: TGTGCCAGCAGCCCGGGACAGGGGAAATCAACTGAAGCTTTCTTT. Translation: CASSPGQGKSTEAFF.

This rearrangement joins TRBV4-1 to TRBJ2-7, with 8 bases fitting TRBD2. Per germline, CDR1 MGHRA and CDR2 YSYEKL. V was clipped by 0 bases and J by 2 bases; unmatched bases: 6. The CDR3 is made up of 16 amino acids. CDR3 bases: TGCGCCAGCAGCCAAGATGCGGGGGGTCCGACCTACGAGCAGTACTTC. Translating it yields CASSQDAGGPTYEQYF.

The chain links TRBV18 to TRBJ2-1; 11 bases map to TRBD2. The CDR3 covers 15 residues. Looked up from germline, CDR1 is KGHSH and CDR2 is LQKENI. V dropped 3 bases and J dropped 8; count of bases not matched to a gene: 6. CDR3 region: CASSPGTSGGHEQFF. The DNA for the CDR3 is TGTGCCAGCTCACCCGGAACTAGCGGGGGTCATGAGCAGTTCTTC. The whole variable domain, remainder taken from reference TRBV18 and TRBJ2-1, is NAGVMQNPRHLVRRRGQEARLRCSPMKGHSHVYWYRQLPEEGLKFMVYLQKENIIDESGMPKERFSAEFPKEGPSILRIQQVVRGDSAAYFCASSPGTSGGHEQFFGPGTRLTVL.

This clone is a singleton in its sample. The chain joins TRBV4-2 to TRBJ2-3; 8 positions match TRBD2. The V and J ends lost 0 bases and 2 bases, in that order; junction bases with no gene match: 13. CDR3 size: 19 residues. CDR1 and CDR2 (germline): LGHNA, YNFKEQ. The CDR3 bases are TGTGCCAGCAGCCAAGATGGGGTTAGGACGGGGGGGTTCACAGATACGCAGTATTTT. Residues: CASSQDGVRTGGFTDTQYF.

This chain links TRBV6-2 or TRBV6-3 with TRBJ2-1, with 10 bases identical to TRBD1. The length of the CDR3 is 16 residues. V was pared by 4 bases and J by 4 bases, with 7 bases of the junction left unmatched. Germline CDR1 is MNHEY and CDR2 is SVGEGT. CDR3 residues: CASSSPTGGAYNEQFF. In DNA, the CDR3 is TGTGCCAGCAGTTCCCCGACAGGGGGCGCTTACAATGAGCAGTTCTTC.

The rearrangement links TRBV18 to TRBJ2-3; no clear D gene. Germline CDR1 and CDR2: KGHSH and LQKENI. Trimming stripped 5 bases from V and 3 bases from J, with 6 bases between. CDR3 length equals 12 residues. CDR3: CASSSRTDTQYF. The CDR3, as DNA: TGTGCCAGCTCATCTAGGACAGATACGCAGTATTTT.

This clone appeared a single time. The rearrangement uses TRBV29-1 and TRBJ1-1; possibly TRBD1 for D (6 bases). V was pared by 6 bases and J by 6 bases, with 17 bases between. The germline gives CDR1 SQVTM, CDR2 ANQGSEA. The CDR3 loop spans 13 amino acids. CDR3 bases: TGCAGCGTCCAATCCCCCGGGACACCTGAAGCTTTCTTT. Translating gives CSVQSPGTPEAFF.

The chain uses TRBV5-1 and TRBJ2-5; the match to TRBD2 covers 7 bases. Germline CDR1 reads SGHRS; CDR2 reads YFSETQ. This CDR3 has 15 residues. The ends lost 4 bases at V and 4 bases at J; junction bases unmatched: 10. As DNA, the CDR3 is TGCGCCAGCAGCCCCCAGACTAGCTTTGCAGAGACCCAGTACTTC. The encoded protein is CASSPQTSFAETQYF.

The V gene is TRBV29-1, the J gene TRBJ1-1, with TRBD1 matching over 7 bases. Germline V gene data show CDR1 as SQVTM and CDR2 as ANQGSEA. The CDR3 runs 12 residues. J was trimmed by 4 bases and V by 7 bases; bases with no gene match: 6. As DNA, the CDR3 is TGCAGCGGCTACACAGGGGTCACTGAAGCTTTCTTT. Translated: CSGYTGVTEAFF.

The chain couples TRBV11-2 to TRBJ1-3; TRBD1 is a possible D gene (5 bases). This CDR3 contains 16 residues. In germline, CDR1 is SGHAT, CDR2 FQNNGV. V was clipped by 3 bases and J by 0 bases, with 12 bases between them. The CDR3 region is CASSFRRQGSGNTIYF. The CDR3 DNA follows: TGTGCCAGCAGCTTTAGGCGGCAGGGCTCTGGAAACACCATATATTTT.

The V call is TRBV5-4, the J call TRBJ1-2; D may be TRBD1 (6 bases). Germline V CDR1 and CDR2: SGHNT, YYREEE (reference sequence). V gave up 4 bases and J gave up 6 bases, with 19 bases separating them. There are 15 residues in the CDR3. CDR3 sequence: CASSDLQGLVDGYTF. The DNA for the CDR3 is TGTGCCAGCAGCGACCTACAGGGTCTCGTCGATGGCTACACCTTC.

The chain uses TRBV30 and TRBJ2-3; TRBD1 agrees at 7 bases. Germline loops: CDR1 GTSNPN, CDR2 SVGIG (reference sequence). J was trimmed by 4 bases and V by 3 bases; bases with no gene match: 10. This CDR3 spans 15 amino acids. As DNA, the CDR3 is TGTGCCTGGAGCCCGGGACAGAGAGTGGCAGATACGCAGTATTTT. Translated: CAWSPGQRVADTQYF.

The gene calls are TRBV10-3 and TRBJ2-1, with 12 positions matching TRBD2. The CDR3 length is 15 residues. Germline-derived CDR1 and CDR2 are ENHRY and SYGVKD. The V and J ends lost 5 bases and 9 bases, in that order; junction bases with no gene match: 8. The CDR3 spells CAISPSSGGAGEQFF. The CDR3 DNA sequence: TGTGCCATCAGTCCATCTAGCGGGGGGGCAGGTGAGCAGTTCTTC.